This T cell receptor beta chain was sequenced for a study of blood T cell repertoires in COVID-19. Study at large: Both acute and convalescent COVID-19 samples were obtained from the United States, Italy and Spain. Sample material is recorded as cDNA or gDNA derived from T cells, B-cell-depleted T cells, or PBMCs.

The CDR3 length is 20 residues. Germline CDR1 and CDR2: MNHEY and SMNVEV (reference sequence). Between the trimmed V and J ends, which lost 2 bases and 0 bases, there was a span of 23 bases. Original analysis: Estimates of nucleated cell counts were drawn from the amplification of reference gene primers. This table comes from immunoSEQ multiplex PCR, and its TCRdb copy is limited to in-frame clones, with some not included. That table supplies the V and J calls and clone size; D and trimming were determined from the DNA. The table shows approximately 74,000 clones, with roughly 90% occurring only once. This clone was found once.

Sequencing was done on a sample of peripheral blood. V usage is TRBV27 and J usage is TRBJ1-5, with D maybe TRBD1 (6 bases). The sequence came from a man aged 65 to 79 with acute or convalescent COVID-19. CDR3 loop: CASSLRATGGPRYSNQPQHF. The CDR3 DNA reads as TGTGCCAGCAGTTTAAGAGCCACGGGGGGCCCTCGGTATAGCAATCAGCCCCAGCATTTT.